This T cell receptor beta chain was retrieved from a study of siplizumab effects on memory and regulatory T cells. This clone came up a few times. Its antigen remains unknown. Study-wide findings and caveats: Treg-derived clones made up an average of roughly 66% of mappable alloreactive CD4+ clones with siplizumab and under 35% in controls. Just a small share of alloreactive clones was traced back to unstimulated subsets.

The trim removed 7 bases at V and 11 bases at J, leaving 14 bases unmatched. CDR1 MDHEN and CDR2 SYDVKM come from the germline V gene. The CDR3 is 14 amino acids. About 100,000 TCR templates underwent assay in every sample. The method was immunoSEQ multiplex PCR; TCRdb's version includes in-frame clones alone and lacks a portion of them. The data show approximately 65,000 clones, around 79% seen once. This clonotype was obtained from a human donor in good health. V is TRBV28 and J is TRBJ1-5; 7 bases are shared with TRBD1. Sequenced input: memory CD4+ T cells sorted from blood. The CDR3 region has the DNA TGTGCCAGCACCCCAACGGACAGGCCTGGGGCCCAGCATTTT. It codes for CASTPTDRPGAQHF.